The present TCR beta chain was sequenced within a study of OX40 agonist ivuxolimab in advanced cancers. With regard to this clone: Its antigen is unknown.

Study outcomes and limitations: CD4+ T cells averaged fewer expanded clones than CD8+ T cells. The study observed clonal expansion of CD4+ and CD8+ blood T cells by week 6 at 0.1 to 3.0 mg/kg.

Produced via immunoSEQ multiplex PCR; TCRdb's table is partial and in-frame only. The data contain some 70,000 clones, about 92% of them singletons. Samples of blood were obtained at baseline, on cycle 4 day 1, and on cycle 7 day 1. Germline V CDR1 and CDR2: SEHNR, FQNEAQ (reference sequence). This CDR3 is built from 17 residues. The V segment lost 1 base and the J segment 8 bases; nucleotides outside the gene matches: 13. The sequence derives from an adult with an advanced solid tumor such as melanoma, head and neck, liver or kidney cancer. This sample comprised CD4+ or CD8+ T cells sorted from blood, obtained in a trial of the OX40 agonist ivuxolimab. The chain recombines TRBV7-9 with TRBJ2-1, with TRBD2 identical over 8 bases. This CDR3 is CASSLVGSSGLGHEQFF. The CDR3 DNA reads TGTGCCAGCAGCTTAGTGGGCTCTAGCGGGCTCGGCCATGAGCAGTTCTTC. The entire variable domain, with the rest obtained from reference TRBV7-9 and TRBJ2-1, is as follows: DTGVSQNPRHKITKRGQNVTFRCDPISEHNRLYWYRQTLGQGPEFLTYFQNEAQLEKSRLLSDRFSAERPKGSFSTLEIQRTEQGDSAMYLCASSLVGSSGLGHEQFFGPGTRLTVL.